This T cell receptor (beta chain) originates from a study of blood T cell repertoires in COVID-19. Overall study: COVID-19 samples collected from the United States, Italy and Spain covered acute and convalescent phases. PBMCs, B-cell-depleted T cells, or T cells provided the cDNA or gDNA that made up the material.

The CDR3 totals 16 residues. Looked up from germline, CDR1 is KGHSH and CDR2 is LQKENI. The V end lost 2 bases, the J end lost 0 bases, and 11 bases lay between the germline ends. Patients from Seattle were sampled longitudinally, starting during active infection. Repertoires were generated with immunoSEQ multiplex PCR, while TCRdb's copy carries only in-frame clones and drops some. The profile shows roughly 410,000 clones, approximately 87% of them singletons. What was sequenced was peripheral blood. This TCR was sampled from a woman between 55 and 75 years old with COVID-19, enrolled during active disease. The chain recombines TRBV18 with TRBJ2-1, with D possibly being TRBD2 (6 bases). CDR3 region: CASSPVGGVSYNEQFF. In DNA form, the CDR3 reads TGTGCCAGCTCACCAGTGGGCGGGGTCTCCTACAATGAGCAGTTCTTC.